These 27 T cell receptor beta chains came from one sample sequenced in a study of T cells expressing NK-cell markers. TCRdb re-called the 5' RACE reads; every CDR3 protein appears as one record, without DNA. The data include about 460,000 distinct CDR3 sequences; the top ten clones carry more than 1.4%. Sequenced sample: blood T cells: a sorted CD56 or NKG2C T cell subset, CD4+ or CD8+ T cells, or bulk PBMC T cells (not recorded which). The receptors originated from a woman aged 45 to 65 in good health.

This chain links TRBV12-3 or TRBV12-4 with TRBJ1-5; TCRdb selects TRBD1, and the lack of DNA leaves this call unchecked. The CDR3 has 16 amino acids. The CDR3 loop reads CASSLAGDDQNQPQHF.

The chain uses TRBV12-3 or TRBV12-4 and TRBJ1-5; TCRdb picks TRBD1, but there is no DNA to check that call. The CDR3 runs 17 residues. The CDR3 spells CASSRDRGVYSNQPQHF.

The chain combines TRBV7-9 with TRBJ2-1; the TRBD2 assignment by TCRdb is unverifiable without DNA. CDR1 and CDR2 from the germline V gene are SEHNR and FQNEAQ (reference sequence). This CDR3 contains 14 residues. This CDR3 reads CASSLGTSPGEQFF.

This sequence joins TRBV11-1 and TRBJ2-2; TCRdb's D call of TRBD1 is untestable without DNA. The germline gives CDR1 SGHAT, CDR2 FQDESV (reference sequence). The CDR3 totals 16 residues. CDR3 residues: CASSPTRWEGAGELFF.

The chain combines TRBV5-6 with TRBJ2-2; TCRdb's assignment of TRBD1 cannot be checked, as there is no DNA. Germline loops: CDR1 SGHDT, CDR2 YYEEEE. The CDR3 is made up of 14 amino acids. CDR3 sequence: CASSRTGVTGELFF.

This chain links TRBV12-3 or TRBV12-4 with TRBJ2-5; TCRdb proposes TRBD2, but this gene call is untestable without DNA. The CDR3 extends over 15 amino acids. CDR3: CASSLILGSRETQYF.

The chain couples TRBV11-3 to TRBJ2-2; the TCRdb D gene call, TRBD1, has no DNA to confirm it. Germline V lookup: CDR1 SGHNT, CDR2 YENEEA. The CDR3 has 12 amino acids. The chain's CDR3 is CASSLGATELFF.

The CDR3 sequence is CSVAGQTGNTEAFF. The chain carries TRBV29-1 and TRBJ1-1. The CDR3 has 14 residues. From germline, CDR1 is SQVTM and CDR2 ANQGSEA.

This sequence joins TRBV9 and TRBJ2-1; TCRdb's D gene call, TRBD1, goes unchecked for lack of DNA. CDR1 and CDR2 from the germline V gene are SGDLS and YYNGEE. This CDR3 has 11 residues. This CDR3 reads CASSGGRRQFF.

This CDR3 is CAIAASGLQETQYF. The chain has TRBV24-1 and TRBJ2-5; TCRdb picks TRBD2, but there is no DNA to check that call. The germline CDR1 and CDR2 sequences are KGHDR and SFDVKD. The CDR3 length is 14 residues.

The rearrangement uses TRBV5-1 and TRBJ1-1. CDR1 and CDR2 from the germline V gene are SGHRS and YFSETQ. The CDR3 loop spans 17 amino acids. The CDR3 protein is CASSLEAGLDGGTEAFF.

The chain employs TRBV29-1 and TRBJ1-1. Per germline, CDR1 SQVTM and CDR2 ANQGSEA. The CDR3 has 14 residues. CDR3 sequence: CSAGPGQANTEAFF.

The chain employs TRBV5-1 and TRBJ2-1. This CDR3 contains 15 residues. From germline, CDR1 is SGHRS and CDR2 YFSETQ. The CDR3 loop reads CASSLAQRTYNEQFF. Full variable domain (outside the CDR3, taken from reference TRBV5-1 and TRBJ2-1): KAGVTQTPRYLIKTRGQQVTLSCSPISGHRSVSWYQQTPGQGLQFLFEYFSETQRNKGNFPGRFSGRQFSNSRSEMNVSTLELGDSALYLCASSLAQRTYNEQFFGPGTRLTVL.

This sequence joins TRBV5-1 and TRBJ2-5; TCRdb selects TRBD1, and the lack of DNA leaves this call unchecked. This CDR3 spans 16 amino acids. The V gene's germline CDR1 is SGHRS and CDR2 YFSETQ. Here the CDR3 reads CASSRPGQGLFETQYF.

The CDR3 here is CSAVAGSSTDTQYF. This sequence joins TRBV20-1 and TRBJ2-3; TCRdb lists TRBD2, though no DNA is available to test this call. CDR1 and CDR2 (germline): DFQATT, SNEGSKA (reference sequence). The CDR3 sequence is 14 residues long.

This CDR3 reads CASSYLTSVQHEQFF. V gene TRBV7-2 combines with J gene TRBJ2-1; TCRdb's D call of TRBD2 is untestable without DNA. The CDR3 spans 15 residues. Looked up from germline, CDR1 is SGHTA and CDR2 is FQGNSA.

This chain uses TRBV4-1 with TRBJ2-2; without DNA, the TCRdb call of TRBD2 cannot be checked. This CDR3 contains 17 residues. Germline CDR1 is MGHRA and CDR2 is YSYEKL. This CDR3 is CASSQDKSGANTGELFF.

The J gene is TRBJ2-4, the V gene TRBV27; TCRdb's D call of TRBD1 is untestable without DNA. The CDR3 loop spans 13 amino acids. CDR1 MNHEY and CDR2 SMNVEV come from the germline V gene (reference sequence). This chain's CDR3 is CASSFLGDGIQYF.

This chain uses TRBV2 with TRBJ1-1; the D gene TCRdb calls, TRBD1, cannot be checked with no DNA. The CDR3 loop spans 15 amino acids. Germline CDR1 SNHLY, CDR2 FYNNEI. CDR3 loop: CASSPPGGGGTEAFF.

The CDR3 is CASRNTGGASNYGYTF. The chain is built from TRBV12-3 or TRBV12-4 and TRBJ1-2; TCRdb names TRBD1, which stays unverified in the absence of DNA. The CDR3 has 16 residues.

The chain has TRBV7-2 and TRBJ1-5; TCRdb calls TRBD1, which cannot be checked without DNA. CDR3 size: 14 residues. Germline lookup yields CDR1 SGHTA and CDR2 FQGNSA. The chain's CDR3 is CASSESHRGQPQHF.

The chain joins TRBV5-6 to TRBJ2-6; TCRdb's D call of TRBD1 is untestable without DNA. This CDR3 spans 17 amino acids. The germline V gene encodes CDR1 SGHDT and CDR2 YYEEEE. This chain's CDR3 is CASSLATGLYGANVLTF. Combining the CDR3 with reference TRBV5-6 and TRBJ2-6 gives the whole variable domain DAGVTQSPTHLIKTRGQQVTLRCSPKSGHDTVSWYQQALGQGPQFIFQYYEEEERQRGNFPDRFSGHQFPNYSSELNVNALLLGDSALYLCASSLATGLYGANVLTFGAGSRLTVL.

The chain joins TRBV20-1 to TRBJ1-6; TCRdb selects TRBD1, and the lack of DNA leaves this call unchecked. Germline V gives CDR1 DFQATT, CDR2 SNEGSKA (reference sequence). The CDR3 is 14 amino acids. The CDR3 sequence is CSARALGANSPLHF.

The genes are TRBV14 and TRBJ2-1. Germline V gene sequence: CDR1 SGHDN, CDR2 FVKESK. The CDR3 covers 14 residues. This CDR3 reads CASSQENWSIGKFF.

The CDR3 region is CASSPTGTTGTQYF. V and J are TRBV9 and TRBJ2-5. CDR3 length: 14 residues. The V gene's germline CDR1 is SGDLS and CDR2 YYNGEE. The variable domain in full, completed from reference TRBV9 and TRBJ2-5, reads DSGVTQTPKHLITATGQRVTLRCSPRSGDLSVYWYQQSLDQGLQFLIQYYNGEERAKGNILERFSAQQFPDLHSELNLSSLELGDSALYFCASSPTGTTGTQYFGPGTRLLVL.

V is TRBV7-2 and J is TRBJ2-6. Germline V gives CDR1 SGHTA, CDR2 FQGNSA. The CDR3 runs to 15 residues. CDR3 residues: CASSSMGSGANVLTF.

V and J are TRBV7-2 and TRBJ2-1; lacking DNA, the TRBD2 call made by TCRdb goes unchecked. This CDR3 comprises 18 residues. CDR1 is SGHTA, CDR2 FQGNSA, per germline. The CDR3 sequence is CASSPRPLAGGLNNEQFF.